This T cell receptor (beta chain) stems from a study of blood T cell repertoires in COVID-19. Study-level information: Material from acute and convalescent COVID-19 was sourced from the United States, Italy and Spain. In each case, the material was cDNA or gDNA derived from T cells, B-cell-depleted T cells, or PBMCs.

From germline, CDR1 is SGHNT and CDR2 YYREEE (reference sequence). This CDR3 region has 16 residues. V lost 2 bases and J lost 2; bases outside the gene matches: 8. Original analysis: Amplification from reference gene primers served as the basis for estimated nucleated cell counts. Sequencing used immunoSEQ multiplex PCR; TCRdb keeps in-frame clones, though not all of them. The V and J calls and clone size are taken from that table; D and trimming were inferred from the DNA. The repertoire has approximately 100,000 clones, over 75% of them found once; the top ten carry roughly 20%. V is TRBV5-4 and J is TRBJ2-3; 7 bases are shared with TRBD2. Material: peripheral blood. This TCR was recovered from a man between 65 and 80 years old with active or convalescent COVID-19. The CDR3 nucleotides read TGTGCCAGCAGCTTAGTAGCGGGCCGTTACACAGATACGCAGTATTTT. It yields the protein CASSLVAGRYTDTQYF.